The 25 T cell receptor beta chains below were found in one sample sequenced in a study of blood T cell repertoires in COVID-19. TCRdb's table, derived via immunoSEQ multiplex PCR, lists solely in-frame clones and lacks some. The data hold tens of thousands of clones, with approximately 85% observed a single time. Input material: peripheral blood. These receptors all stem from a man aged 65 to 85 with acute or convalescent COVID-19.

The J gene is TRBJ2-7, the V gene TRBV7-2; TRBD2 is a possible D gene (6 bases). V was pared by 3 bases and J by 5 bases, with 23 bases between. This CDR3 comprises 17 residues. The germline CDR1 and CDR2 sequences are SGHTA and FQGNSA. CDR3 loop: CASSLLAAGLAGDEQYF. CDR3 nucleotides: TGTGCCAGCAGCTTGTTGGCAGCGGGTCTCGCCGGGGACGAGCAGTACTTC. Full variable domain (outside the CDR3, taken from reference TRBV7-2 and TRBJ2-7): GAGVSQSPSNKVTEKGKDVELRCDPISGHTALYWYRQSLGQGLEFLIYFQGNSAPDKSGLPSDRFSAERTGGSVSTLTIQRTQQEDSAVYLCASSLLAAGLAGDEQYFGPGTRLTVT.

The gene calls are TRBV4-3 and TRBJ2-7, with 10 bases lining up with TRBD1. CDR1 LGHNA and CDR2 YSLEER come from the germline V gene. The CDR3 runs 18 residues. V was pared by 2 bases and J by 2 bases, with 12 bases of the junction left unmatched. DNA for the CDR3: TGCGCCAGCAGCCAATATCGGGACAGGGGATCACAAGCCTACGAGCAGTACTTC. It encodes CASSQYRDRGSQAYEQYF.

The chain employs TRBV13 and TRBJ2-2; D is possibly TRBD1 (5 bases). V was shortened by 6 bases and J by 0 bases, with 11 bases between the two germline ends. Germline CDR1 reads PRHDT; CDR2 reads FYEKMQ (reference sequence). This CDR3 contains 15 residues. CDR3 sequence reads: CASRLRGPNTGELFF. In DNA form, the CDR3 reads TGTGCCAGCAGGCTAAGGGGCCCGAACACCGGGGAGCTGTTTTTT.

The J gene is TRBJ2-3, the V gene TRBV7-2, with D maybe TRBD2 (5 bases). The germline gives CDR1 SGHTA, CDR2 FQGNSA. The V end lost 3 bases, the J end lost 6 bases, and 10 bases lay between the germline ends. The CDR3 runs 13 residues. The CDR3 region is CASSFLWRDTQYF. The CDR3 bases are TGTGCCAGCAGCTTTCTGTGGAGGGATACGCAGTATTTT.

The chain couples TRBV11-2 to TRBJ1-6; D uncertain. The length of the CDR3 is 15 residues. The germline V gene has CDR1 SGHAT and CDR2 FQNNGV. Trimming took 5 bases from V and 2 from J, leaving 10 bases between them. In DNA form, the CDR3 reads TGTGCCAGCAGCGGAGTAACCACCTATAATTCACCCCTCCACTTT. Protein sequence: CASSGVTTYNSPLHF.

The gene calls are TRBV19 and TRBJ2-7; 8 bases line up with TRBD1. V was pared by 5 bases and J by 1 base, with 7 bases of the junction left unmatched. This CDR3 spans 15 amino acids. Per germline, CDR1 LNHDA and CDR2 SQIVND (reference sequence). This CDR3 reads CASSDPTGGSYEQYF. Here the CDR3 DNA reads TGTGCCAGTAGTGATCCCACAGGGGGGTCCTACGAGCAGTACTTC.

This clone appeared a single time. This CDR3 reads CASSLGSTRYQETQYF. The CDR3 nucleotides read TGTGCCAGCAGCTTGGGTTCAACCCGGTACCAAGAGACCCAGTACTTC. This chain joins TRBV5-8 and TRBJ2-5; D gene unclear. The CDR3 is 16 residues long. Trimming shortened V by 0 bases and J by 0 bases, and 12 bases separated the two germline ends. The germline V gene encodes CDR1 SGHTS and CDR2 YDEGEE.

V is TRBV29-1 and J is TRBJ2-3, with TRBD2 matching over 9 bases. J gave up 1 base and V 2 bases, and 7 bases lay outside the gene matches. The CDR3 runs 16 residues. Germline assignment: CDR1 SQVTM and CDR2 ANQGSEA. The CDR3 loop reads CSVELGTSRGTDTQYF. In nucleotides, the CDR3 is TGCAGCGTTGAACTAGGGACTAGCCGGGGCACAGATACGCAGTATTTT.

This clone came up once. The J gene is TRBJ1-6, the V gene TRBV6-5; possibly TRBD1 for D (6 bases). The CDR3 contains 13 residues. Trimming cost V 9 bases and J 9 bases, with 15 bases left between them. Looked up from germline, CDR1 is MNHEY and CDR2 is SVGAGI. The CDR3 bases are TGTGCCAGTCCGGACAGCCTTCTTTCACCCCTCCACTTT. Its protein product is CASPDSLLSPLHF.

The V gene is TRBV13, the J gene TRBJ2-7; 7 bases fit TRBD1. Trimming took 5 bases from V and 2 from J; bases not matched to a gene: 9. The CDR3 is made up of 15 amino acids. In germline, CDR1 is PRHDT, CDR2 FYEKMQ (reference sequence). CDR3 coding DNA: TGTGCCAGCAGCCCACCCGGGACAGCAACCTACGAGCAGTACTTC. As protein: CASSPPGTATYEQYF.

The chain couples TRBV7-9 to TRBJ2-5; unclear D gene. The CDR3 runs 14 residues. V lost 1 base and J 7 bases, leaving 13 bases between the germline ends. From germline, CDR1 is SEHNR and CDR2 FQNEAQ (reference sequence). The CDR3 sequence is CASSLGASLGTQYF. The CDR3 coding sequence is TGTGCCAGCAGCTTAGGAGCGAGTCTCGGGACCCAGTACTTC.

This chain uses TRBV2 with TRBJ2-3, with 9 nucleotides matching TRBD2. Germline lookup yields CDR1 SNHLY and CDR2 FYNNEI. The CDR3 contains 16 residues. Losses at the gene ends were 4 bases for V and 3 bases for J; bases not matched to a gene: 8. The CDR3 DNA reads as TGTGCCAGCAGTGCTCCGCGGGGGGGAAAAACAGATACGCAGTATTTT. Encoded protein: CASSAPRGGKTDTQYF.

The DNA for the CDR3 is TGTGCCAGCTCACCAGGAGTTCGGACAGGGGATAGGTATGGCTACACCTTC. Its translation: CASSPGVRTGDRYGYTF. The chain recombines TRBV18 with TRBJ1-2; 9 bases match TRBD1. The CDR3 loop spans 17 amino acids. Germline V gives CDR1 KGHSH, CDR2 LQKENI. The ends lost 2 bases at V and 5 bases at J; junction bases unmatched: 12.

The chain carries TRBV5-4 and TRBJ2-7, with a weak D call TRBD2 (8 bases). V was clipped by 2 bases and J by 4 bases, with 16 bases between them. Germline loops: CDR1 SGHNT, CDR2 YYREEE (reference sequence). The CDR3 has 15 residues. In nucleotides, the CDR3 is TGTGCCAGCAGCTTACAGGGGACTAGAGGATACGAGCAGTACTTC. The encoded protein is CASSLQGTRGYEQYF.

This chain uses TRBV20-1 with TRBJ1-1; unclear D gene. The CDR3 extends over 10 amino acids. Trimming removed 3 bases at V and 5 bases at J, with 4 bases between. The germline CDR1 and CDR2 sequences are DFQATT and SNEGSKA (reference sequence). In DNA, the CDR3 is TGCAGTGCTAGTCGGACTGAAGCTTTCTTT. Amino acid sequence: CSASRTEAFF.

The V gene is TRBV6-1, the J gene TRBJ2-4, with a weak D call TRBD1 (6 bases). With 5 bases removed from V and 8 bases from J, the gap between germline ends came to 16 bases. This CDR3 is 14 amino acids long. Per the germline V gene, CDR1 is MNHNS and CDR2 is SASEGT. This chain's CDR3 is CASSNPGEWYIQYF. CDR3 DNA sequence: TGTGCCAGCAGTAACCCAGGGGAGTGGTACATTCAGTACTTC.

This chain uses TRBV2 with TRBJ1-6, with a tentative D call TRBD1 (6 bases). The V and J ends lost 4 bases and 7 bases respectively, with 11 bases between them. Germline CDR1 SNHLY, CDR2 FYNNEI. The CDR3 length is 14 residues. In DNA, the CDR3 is TGTGCCAGCAGTGCGGGCAGGGGCAATTCACCCCTCCACTTT. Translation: CASSAGRGNSPLHF.

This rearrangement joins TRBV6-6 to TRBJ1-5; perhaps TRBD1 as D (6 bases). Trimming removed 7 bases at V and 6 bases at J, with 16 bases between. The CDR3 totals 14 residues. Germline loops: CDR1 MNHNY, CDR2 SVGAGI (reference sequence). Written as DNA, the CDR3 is TGTGCCAGCACACCACGGGGGGGCTCTCAGCCCCAGCATTTT. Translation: CASTPRGGSQPQHF.

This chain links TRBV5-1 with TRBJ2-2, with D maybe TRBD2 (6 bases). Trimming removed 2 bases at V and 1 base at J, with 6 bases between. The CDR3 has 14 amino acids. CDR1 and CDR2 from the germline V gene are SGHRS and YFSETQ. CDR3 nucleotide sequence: TGCGCCAGCAGCTTCGGGGGGAACACCGGGGAGCTGTTTTTT. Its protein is CASSFGGNTGELFF.

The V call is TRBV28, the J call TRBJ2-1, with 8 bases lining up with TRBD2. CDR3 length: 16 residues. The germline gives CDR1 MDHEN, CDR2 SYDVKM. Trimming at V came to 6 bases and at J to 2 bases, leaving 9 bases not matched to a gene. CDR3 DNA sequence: TGTGCCAGCAGCTCGCGGGGGGCAGGAACCTACAATGAGCAGTTCTTC. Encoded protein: CASSSRGAGTYNEQFF.

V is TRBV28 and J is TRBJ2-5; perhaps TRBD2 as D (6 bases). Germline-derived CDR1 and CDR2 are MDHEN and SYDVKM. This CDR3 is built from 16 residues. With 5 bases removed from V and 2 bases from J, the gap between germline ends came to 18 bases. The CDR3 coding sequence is TGTGCCAGCAGTGCCACCGGAGGGGCGTTACAAGAGACCCAGTACTTC. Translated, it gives CASSATGGALQETQYF.

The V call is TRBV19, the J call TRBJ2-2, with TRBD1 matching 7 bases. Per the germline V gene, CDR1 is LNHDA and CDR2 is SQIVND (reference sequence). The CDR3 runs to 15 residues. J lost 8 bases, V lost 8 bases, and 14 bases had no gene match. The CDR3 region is CASQGQSLLTGELFF. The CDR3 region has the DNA TGTGCCAGTCAGGGACAGTCCCTCCTTACTGGGGAGCTGTTTTTT.

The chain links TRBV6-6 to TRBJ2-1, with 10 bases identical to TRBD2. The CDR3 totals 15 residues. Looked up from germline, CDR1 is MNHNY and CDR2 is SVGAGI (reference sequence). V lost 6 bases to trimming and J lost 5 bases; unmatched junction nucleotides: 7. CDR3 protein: CASRRAGGPDNEQFF. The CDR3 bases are TGTGCCAGCAGGCGAGCGGGGGGGCCCGACAATGAGCAGTTCTTC.

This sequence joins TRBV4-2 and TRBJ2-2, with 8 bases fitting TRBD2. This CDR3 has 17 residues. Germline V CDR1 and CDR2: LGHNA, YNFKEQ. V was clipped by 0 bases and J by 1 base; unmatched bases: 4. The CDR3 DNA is TGTGCCAGCAGCCAAGATGGGGCGGGAGGGAACACCGGGGAGCTGTTTTTT. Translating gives CASSQDGAGGNTGELFF.

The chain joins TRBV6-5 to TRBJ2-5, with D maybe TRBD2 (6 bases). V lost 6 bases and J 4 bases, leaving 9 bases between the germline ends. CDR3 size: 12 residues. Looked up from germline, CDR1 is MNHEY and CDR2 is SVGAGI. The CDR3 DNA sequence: TGTGCCAGCAGACAAGCGGGAGAGACCCAGTACTTC. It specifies CASRQAGETQYF.